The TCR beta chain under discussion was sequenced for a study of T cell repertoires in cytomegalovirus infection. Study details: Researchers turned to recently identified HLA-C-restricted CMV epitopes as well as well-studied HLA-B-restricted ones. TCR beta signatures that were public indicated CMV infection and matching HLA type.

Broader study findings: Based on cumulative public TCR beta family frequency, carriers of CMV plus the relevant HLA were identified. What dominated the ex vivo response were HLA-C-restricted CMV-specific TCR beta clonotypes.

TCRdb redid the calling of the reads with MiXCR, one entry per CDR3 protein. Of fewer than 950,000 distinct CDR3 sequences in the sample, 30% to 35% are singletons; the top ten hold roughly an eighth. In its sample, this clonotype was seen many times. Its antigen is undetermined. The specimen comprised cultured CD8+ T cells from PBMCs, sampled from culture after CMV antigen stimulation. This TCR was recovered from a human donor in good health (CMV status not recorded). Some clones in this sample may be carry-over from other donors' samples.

This CDR3 is CASSLATAEAFF. The CDR3 DNA reads as TGTGCCAGCAGTTTAGCCACAGCTGAAGCTTTCTTT. V and J are TRBV12-3 or TRBV12-4 and TRBJ1-1; D ambiguous. V shed 0 bases and J shed 6 bases, with 5 bases lying between them. The CDR3 is made up of 12 amino acids.